This T cell receptor (beta chain) was recovered during a study of molecular identifiers for immune sequencing clone quantification. TCRdb recomputed calls from the PCR reads with MiXCR, one row per CDR3 protein. The sample includes fewer than 350,000 distinct CDR3 sequences, 20% to 25% of them seen just once. Ten or more counts support this clonotype. The CDR3 spans 14 residues. Trimming removed 6 bases at V and 4 bases at J, with 18 bases between. Per germline, CDR1 SQVTM and CDR2 ANQGSEA. This chain links TRBV29-1 with TRBJ1-1; tentatively, D is TRBD1 (5 bases). The sequencing sample was made of naive CD8+ T cells from blood, with Jurkat cell RNA spiked in. Indicated subset: FACS-sorted CD8+CD4-CCR7+CD45RA+ naive T cells. The TCR was taken from a human donor in good health. Some libraries in this study had Jurkat cell RNA spiked in. CDR3 DNA sequence: TGCAGCGTCCCCAACCCCCCGGGGGGCACTGAAGCTTTCTTT. This encodes CSVPNPPGGTEAFF.